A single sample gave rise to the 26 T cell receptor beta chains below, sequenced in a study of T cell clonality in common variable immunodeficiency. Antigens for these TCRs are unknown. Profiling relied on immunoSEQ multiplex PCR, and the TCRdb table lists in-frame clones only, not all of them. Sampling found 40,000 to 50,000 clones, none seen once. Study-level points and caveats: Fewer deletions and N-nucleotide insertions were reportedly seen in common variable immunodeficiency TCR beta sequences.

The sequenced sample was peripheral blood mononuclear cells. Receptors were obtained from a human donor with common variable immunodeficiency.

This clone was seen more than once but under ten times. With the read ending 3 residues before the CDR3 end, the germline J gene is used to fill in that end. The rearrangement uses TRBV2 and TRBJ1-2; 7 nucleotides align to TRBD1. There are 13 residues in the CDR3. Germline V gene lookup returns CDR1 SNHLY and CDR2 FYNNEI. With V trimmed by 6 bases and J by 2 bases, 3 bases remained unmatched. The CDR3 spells CASSAGQNYGYTF. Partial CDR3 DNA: TGTGCCAGCAGCGCGGGACAGAACTATGGC.

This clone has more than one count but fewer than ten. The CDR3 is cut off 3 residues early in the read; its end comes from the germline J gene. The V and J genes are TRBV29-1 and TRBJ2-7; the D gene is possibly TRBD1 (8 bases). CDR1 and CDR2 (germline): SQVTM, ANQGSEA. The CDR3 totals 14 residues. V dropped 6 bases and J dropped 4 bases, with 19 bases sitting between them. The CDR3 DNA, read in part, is TGCAGCGTGTCCCCACAGGGGGAGGGATACGAG. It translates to CSVSPQGEGYE. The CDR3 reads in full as CSVSPQGEGYEQYF.

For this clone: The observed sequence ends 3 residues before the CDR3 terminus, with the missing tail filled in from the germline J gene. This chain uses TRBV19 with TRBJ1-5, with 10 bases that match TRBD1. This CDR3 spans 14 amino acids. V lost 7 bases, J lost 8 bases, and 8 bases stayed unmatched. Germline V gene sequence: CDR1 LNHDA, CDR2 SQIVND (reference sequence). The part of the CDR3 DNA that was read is TGTGCCAGTAATATGGGGACAGGGGAGAAGCCC. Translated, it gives CASNMGTGEKP. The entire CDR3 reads CASNMGTGEKPQHF.

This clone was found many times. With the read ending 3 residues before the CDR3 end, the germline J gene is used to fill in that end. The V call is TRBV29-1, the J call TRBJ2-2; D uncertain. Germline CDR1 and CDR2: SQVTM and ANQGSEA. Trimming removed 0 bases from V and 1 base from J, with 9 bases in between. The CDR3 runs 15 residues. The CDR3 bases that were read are TGCAGCGTTGAAGATCCCGAGCGGAACACCGGGGAG. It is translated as CSVEDPERNTGE. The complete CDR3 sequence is CSVEDPERNTGELFF.

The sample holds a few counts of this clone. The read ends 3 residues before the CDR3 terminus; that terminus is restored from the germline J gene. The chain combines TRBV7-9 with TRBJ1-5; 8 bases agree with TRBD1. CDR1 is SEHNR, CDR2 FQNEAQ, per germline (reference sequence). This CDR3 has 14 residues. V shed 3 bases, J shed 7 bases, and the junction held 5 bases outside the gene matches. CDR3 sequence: CASSFGQGGQPQHF. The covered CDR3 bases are TGTGCCAGCAGCTTCGGACAGGGCGGACAGCCC.

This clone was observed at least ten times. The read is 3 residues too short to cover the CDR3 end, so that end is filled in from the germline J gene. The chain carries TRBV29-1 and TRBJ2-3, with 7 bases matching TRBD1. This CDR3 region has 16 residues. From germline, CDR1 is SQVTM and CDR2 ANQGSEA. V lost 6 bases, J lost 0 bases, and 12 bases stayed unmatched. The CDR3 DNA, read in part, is TGCAGCGTCCGCGGACAGGAGGAAGGGAGCACAGATACG. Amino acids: CSVRGQEEGSTDT. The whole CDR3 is CSVRGQEEGSTDTQYF.

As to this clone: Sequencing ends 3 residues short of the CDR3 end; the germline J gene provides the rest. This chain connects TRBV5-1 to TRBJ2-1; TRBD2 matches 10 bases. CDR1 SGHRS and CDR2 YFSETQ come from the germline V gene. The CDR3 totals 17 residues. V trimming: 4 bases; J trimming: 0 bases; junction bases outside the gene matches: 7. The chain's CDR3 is CASSISSSGSSYNEQFF. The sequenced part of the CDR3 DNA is TGCGCCAGCAGCATTTCCTCTAGCGGGAGCTCCTACAATGAG.

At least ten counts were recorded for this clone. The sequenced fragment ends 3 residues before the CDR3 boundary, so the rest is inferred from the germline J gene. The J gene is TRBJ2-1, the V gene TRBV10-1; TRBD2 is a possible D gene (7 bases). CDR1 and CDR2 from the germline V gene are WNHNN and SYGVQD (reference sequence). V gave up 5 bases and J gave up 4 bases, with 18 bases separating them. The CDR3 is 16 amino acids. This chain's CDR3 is CASSKLEGGGYNEQFF. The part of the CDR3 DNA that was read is TGCGCCAGCAGTAAGCTCGAGGGGGGGGGATACAATGAG.

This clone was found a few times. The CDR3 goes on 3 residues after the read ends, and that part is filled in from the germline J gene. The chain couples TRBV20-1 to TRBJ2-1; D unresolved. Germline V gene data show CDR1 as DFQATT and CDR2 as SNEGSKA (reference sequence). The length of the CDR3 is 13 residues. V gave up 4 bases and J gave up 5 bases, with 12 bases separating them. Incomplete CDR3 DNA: TGCAGTGCTACCGAAACCCTACACAATGAG. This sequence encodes CSATETLHNE. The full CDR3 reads CSATETLHNEQFF.

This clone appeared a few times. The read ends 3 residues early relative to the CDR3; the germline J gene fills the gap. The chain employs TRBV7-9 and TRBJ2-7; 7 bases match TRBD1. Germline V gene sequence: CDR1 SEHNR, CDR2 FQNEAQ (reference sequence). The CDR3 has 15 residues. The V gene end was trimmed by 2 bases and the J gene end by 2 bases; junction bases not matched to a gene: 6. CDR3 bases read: TGTGCCAGCAGCTTAACTAGGACAGGCGCCTACGAG. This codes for CASSLTRTGAYE. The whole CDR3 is CASSLTRTGAYEQYF.

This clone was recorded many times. The DNA read from the CDR3 is TGTGCCAGCAGGTTCGGTGGCGGGAGGGCCGACACCGGGGAG. It is translated as CASRFGGGRADTGE. The whole CDR3 reads CASRFGGGRADTGELFF. The rearrangement joins TRBV28 to TRBJ2-2, with 9 nucleotides matching TRBD2. The read is 3 residues too short to cover the CDR3 end, so that end is filled in from the germline J gene. V lost 6 bases and J lost 3; bases outside the gene matches: 11. CDR3 size: 17 residues. Germline assignment: CDR1 MDHEN and CDR2 SYDVKM.

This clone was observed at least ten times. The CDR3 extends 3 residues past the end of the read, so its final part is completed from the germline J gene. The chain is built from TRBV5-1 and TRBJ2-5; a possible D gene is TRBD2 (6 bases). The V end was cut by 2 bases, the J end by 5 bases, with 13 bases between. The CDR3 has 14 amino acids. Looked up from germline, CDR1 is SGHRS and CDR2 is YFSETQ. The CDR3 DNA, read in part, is TGCGCCAGCAGCTTAGGACTAAGCGGGGAGACC. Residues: CASSLGLSGET. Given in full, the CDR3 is CASSLGLSGETQYF.

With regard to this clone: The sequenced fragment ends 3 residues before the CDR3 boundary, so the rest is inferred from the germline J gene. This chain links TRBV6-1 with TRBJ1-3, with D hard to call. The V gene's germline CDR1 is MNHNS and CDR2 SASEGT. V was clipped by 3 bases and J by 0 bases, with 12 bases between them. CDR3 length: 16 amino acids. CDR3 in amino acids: CASSDNAGFSGNTIYF. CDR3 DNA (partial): TGTGCCAGCAGTGATAACGCAGGATTCTCTGGAAACACC.

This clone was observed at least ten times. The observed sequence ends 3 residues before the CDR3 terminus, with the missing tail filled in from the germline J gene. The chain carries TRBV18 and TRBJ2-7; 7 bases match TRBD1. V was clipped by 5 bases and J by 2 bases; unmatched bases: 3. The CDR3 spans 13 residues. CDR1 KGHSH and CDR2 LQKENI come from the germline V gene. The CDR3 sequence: CASSGQETYEQYF. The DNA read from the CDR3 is TGTGCCAGCTCAGGACAGGAAACCTACGAG. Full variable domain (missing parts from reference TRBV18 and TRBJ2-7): NAGVMQNPRHLVRRRGQEARLRCSPMKGHSHVYWYRQLPEEGLKFMVYLQKENIIDESGMPKERFSAEFPKEGPSILRIQQVVRGDSAAYFCASSGQETYEQYFGPGTRLTVT.

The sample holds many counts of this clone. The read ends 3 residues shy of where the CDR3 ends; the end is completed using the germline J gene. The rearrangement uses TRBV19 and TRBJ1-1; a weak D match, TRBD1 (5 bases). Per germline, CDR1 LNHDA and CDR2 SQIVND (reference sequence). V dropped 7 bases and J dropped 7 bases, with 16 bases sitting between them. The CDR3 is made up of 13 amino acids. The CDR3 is CASTHGEDSEAFF. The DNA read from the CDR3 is TGTGCCAGTACCCATGGGGAAGACAGTGAA. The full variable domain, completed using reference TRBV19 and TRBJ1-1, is DGGITQSPKYLFRKEGQNVTLSCEQNLNHDAMYWYRQDPGQGLRLIYYSQIVNDFQKGDIAEGYSVSREKKESFPLTVTSAQKNPTAFYLCASTHGEDSEAFFGQGTRLTVV.

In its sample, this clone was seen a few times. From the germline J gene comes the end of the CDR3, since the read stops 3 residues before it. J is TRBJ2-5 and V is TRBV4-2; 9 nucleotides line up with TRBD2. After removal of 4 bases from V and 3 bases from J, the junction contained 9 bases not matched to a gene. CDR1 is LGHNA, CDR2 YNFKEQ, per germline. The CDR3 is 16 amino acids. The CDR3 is CASSLSAGGGEETQYF. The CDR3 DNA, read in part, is TGTGCCAGCAGCCTTTCGGCGGGGGGGGGTGAAGAGACC.

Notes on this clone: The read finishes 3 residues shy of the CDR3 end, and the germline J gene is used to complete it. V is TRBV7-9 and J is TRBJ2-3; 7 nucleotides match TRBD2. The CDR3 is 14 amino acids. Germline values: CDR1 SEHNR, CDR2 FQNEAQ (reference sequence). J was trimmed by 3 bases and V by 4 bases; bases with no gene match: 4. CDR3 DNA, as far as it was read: TGTGCCAGCAGCTACGCGGGGGTGACAGATACG. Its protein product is CASSYAGVTDT. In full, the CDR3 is CASSYAGVTDTQYF. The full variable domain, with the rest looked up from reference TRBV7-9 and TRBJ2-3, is DTGVSQNPRHKITKRGQNVTFRCDPISEHNRLYWYRQTLGQGPEFLTYFQNEAQLEKSRLLSDRFSAERPKGSFSTLEIQRTEQGDSAMYLCASSYAGVTDTQYFGPGTRLTVL.

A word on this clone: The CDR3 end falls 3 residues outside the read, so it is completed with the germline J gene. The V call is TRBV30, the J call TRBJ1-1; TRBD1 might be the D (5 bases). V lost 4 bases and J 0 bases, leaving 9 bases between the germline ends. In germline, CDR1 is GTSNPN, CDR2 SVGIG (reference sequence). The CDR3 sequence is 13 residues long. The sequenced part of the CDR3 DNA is TGTGCCTGGAACAGGCAAATGAACACTGAA. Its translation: CAWNRQMNTE. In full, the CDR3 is CAWNRQMNTEAFF.

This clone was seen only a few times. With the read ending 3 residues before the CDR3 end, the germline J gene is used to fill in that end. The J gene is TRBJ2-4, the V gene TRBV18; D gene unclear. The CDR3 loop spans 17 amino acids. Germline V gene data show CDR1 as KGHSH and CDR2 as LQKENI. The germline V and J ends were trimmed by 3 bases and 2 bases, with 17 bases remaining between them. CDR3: CASSPPLLGVTKNIQYF. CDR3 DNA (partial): TGTGCCAGCTCACCCCCCCTGCTAGGTGTAACCAAAAACATT.

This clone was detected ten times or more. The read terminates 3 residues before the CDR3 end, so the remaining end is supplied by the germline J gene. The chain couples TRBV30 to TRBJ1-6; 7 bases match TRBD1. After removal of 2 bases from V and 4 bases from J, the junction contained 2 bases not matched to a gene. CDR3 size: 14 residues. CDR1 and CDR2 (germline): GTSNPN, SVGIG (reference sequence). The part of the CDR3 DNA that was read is TGTGCCTGGAGTTCGGGACAGTATAATTCACCC. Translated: CAWSSGQYNSP. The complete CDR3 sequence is CAWSSGQYNSPLHF.

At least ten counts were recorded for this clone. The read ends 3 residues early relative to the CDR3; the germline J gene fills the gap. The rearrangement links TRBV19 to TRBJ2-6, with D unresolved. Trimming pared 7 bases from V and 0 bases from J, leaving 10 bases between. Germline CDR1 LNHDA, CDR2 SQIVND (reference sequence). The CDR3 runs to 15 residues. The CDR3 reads CASTHPGSGANVLTF. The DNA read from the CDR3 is TGTGCCAGTACCCACCCCGGCTCTGGGGCCAACGTC. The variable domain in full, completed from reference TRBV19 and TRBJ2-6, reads DGGITQSPKYLFRKEGQNVTLSCEQNLNHDAMYWYRQDPGQGLRLIYYSQIVNDFQKGDIAEGYSVSREKKESFPLTVTSAQKNPTAFYLCASTHPGSGANVLTFGAGSRLTVL.

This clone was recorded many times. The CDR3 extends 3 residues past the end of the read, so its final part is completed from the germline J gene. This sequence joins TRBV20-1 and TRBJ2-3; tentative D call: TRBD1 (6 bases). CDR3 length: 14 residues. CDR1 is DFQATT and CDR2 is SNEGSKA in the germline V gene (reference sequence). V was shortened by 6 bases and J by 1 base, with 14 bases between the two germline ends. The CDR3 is CSADYRVGTDTQYF. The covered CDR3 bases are TGCAGTGCCGACTACAGGGTCGGCACAGATACG.

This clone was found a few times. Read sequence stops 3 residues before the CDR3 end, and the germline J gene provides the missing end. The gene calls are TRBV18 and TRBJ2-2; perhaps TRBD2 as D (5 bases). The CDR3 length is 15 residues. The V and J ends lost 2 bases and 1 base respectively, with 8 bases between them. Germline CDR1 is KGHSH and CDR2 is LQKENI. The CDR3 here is CASSPGGRNTGELFF. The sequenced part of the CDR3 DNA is TGTGCCAGCTCACCAGGCGGGCGGAACACCGGGGAG.

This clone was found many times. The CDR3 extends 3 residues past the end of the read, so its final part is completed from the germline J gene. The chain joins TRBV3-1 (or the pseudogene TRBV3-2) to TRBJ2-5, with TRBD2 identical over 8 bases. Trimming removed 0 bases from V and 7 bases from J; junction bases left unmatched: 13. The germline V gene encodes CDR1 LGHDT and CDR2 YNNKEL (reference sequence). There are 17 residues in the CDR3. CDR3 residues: CASSQEASGGRRGTQYF. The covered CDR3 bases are TGTGCCAGCAGCCAAGAGGCCAGCGGGGGCCGCCGGGGGACC.

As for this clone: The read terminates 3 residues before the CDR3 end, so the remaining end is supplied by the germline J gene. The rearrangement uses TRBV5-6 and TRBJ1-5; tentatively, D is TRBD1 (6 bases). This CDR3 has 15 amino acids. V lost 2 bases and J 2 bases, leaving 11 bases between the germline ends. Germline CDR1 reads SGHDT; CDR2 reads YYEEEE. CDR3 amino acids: CASSLGGSGNQPQHF. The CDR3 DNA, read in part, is TGTGCCAGCAGCTTAGGGGGAAGCGGCAATCAGCCC.

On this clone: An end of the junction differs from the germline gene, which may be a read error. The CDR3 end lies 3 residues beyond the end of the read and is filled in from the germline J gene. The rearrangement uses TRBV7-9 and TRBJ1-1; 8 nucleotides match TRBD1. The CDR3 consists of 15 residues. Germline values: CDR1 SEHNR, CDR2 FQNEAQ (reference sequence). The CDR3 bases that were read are TGTGCCAGCAGCATAGCACAGGGGGATCGGTCTGAA. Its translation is CASSIAQGDRSE. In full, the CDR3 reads CASSIAQGDRSEAFF.